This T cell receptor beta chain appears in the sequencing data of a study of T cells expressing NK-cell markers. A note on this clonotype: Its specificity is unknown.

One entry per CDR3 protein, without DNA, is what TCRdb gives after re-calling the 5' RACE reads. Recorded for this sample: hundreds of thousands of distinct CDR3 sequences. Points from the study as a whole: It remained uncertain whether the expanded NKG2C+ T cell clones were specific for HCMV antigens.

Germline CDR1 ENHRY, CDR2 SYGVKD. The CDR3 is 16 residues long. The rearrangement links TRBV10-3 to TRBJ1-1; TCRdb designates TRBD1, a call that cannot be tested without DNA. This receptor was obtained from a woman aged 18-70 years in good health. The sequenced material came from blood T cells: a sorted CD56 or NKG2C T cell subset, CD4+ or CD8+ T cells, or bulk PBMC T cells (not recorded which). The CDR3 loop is CAISDTGALGGTEAFF.